This T cell receptor beta chain was observed in a study of shared clonotypes between healthy human individuals. Overall study context: The cohort had two women and three men, ages 18 to 49.

Clones were sequenced by immunoSEQ multiplex PCR, and TCRdb holds only the in-frame ones, with some missing. The sample consists of 850,000 to 1,200,000 clones, roughly 80% of them appearing once. Subsets obtained from CD4+ cells comprised CD45RA+ naive and CD45RA-negative memory cells. Germline V lookup: CDR1 MNHEY, CDR2 SVGAGI. The V end was cut by 6 bases, the J end by 6 bases, with 11 bases between. The CDR3 loop spans 12 amino acids. This chain links TRBV6-5 with TRBJ1-2, with D possibly matching TRBD1 (6 bases). This sequence originates from a young man in good health. Material: memory CD4+ T cells sorted from blood. Subset defined: CD45RA-negative fraction. The CDR3 is CASSKRGDGYTF. DNA of the CDR3: TGTGCCAGCAGCAAAAGGGGGGATGGCTACACCTTC.